Below, one T cell receptor beta chain is given with its context. What it recognizes is unknown. This sample was taken from a study of shared clonotypes between healthy human individuals. Study-wide results and limits: As a rule, naive subsets had a larger estimated richness than memory subsets.

Sorted-subset replicate PCR reactions contained 150 to 200 ng DNA, corresponding to some 28,000 T cell genomes. In the authors' methods: Owing to the provision of junction-only sequences devoid of quality scores by immunoSEQ, filtering differed. Using immunoSEQ multiplex PCR, the repertoire was profiled, and TCRdb retains in-frame clones only, with some absent. V and J calls and clone size are as listed in that table; D and trimming were resolved from the DNA. The sample records about 1.4 million clones, roughly 96% being singletons. Germline V lookup: CDR1 SEHNR, CDR2 FQNEAQ (reference sequence). Trimming took 4 bases from V and 5 from J, leaving 12 bases between them. The length of the CDR3 is 14 residues.

The specimen was naive CD4+ T cells sorted from blood. The subset was: CD45RA+ positively selected. This chain joins TRBV7-9 and TRBJ2-1; D gene ambiguous. This sequence originates from a man aged 30-40 years in good health. In nucleotides, the CDR3 is TGTGCCAGCAGCTCAAAGGCAAAGGACAATGAGCAGTTCTTC. Residues: CASSSKAKDNEQFF.